The rows below give T cell receptor beta chains drawn from one sample of a study of OX40 agonist ivuxolimab in advanced cancers. The protocol was immunoSEQ multiplex PCR, while the TCRdb copy is restricted to in-frame clones and leaves out a portion. The sample has over 90,000 clones; approximately 87% are singletons. The input for sequencing was CD4+ or CD8+ T cells sorted from blood, taken in a trial of the OX40 agonist ivuxolimab. The receptors originated from an adult with an advanced solid tumor such as melanoma, head and neck, liver or kidney cancer. CDR3s leave out the opening cysteine and the closing phenylalanine or tryptophan.

j_call | v_call | cdr3_aa
TRBJ2-1 | TRBV4-2 | ASSQASGASYNEQF
TRBJ2-7 | TRBV6-1 | ASTRTGGYEQY
TRBJ1-2 | TRBV7-9 | ASEPGLQGYT
TRBJ2-6 | TRBV13 | ASSLRTGKKLRSGANVLT
TRBJ2-1 | TRBV9 | ASSEGSSSYNEQF
TRBJ2-1 | TRBV9 | ASSDPPSGTTSYNEQF
TRBJ2-1 | TRBV29-1 | SVEDQYGREQF
TRBJ1-3 | TRBV5-1 | ASSLFLWGASGNTIY
TRBJ1-1 | TRBV7-9 | ASSWPGQMNTEAF
TRBJ1-2 | TRBV6-6 | AISESGSNYGYT
TRBJ1-2 | TRBV19 | ASSMDRDHYGYT
TRBJ2-3 | TRBV6-1 | ASQRGGNTDTQY
TRBJ2-5 | TRBV21-1 | ASSKVGDRGRVDQETQY
TRBJ1-4 | TRBV7-9 | ASSGGTGQEKLF
TRBJ2-5 | TRBV30 | AWSVLPRGIQETQY
TRBJ2-5 | TRBV6-5 | ASSYSTGQETQY
TRBJ2-2 | TRBV27 | ASSLTYWGELF
TRBJ1-3 | TRBV5-6 | ASSPRGSGGNTIY
TRBJ2-5 | TRBV7-9 | ASRRDRGSGETQY
TRBJ2-2 | TRBV5-4 | ASSTKIPNTGELF
TRBJ1-1 | TRBV6-1 | ASTIMGHFDTEAF
TRBJ2-3 | TRBV5-6 | ASSPRWYQDTQY
TRBJ2-3 | TRBV19 | ASSRTSGGARGTDTQY
TRBJ1-1 | TRBV5-6 | ASSLEAF
TRBJ2-7 | TRBV5-1 | ASSWGTPGAHEQY
TRBJ1-4 | TRBV6-5 | ASSSKLTGVNEKLF
TRBJ1-6 | TRBV7-6 | ASSSSGQVDSPLH
TRBJ2-1 | TRBV6-5 | AIHTLYLEQF
TRBJ1-3 | TRBV5-1 | ASSWDTSSGNTIY
TRBJ1-1 | TRBV6-1 | ASTRQGDNTEAF
TRBJ1-1 | TRBV19 | ASRPPGTGFLLNTEAF
TRBJ1-3 | TRBV30 | AWSTGNTIY
TRBJ2-1 | TRBV7-8 | ASSLATGSIYNEQF
TRBJ1-2 | TRBV7-2 | ASSFLAGNNYGYT
TRBJ2-7 | TRBV18 | ASRGQDYEQY
TRBJ1-1 | TRBV5-1 | ASSTRQGGTEAF
TRBJ2-5 | TRBV7-9 | ASSLGWETQY
TRBJ2-1 | TRBV19 | ASSLWGQYNEQF
TRBJ1-2 | TRBV29-1 | SVEQGYGYT
TRBJ1-4 | TRBV25-1 | ASSESYPGQGARLF
TRBJ1-4 | TRBV6-1 | ASSGSVPNEKLF
TRBJ2-6 | TRBV7-3 | ASSLLASGANVLT
TRBJ2-1 | TRBV4-2 | ASSQGVFDNEQF
TRBJ1-2 | TRBV6-5 | ASSNRDGQGDGYT
TRBJ2-2 | TRBV5-6 | ASRERGSTGELF
TRBJ1-5 | TRBV7-3 | ASSVVSNQPQH